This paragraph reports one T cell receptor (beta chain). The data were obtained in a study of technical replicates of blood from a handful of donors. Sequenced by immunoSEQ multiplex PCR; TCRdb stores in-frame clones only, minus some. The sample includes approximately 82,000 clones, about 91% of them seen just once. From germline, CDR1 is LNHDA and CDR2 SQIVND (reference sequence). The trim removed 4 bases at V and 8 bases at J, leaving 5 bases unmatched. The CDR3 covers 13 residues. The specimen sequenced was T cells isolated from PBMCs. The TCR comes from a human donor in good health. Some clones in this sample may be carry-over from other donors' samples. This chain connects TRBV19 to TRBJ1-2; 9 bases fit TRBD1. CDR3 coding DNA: TGTGCCAGTAGTAGGGACAGGGAAAAAGGCTACACCTTC. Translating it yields CASSRDREKGYTF.